Presented here are 28 T cell receptor beta chains from one specimen sequenced in a study of blood T cell repertoires in COVID-19. TCRdb keeps only in-frame clones here, not all; method: immunoSEQ multiplex PCR. The sample holds about 480,000 clones; 88% are singletons and the top ten take about 2%. The sample was PBMCs or T cells enriched from blood (not recorded which). Receptors were obtained from a woman between 40 and 50 years old who had recovered from COVID-19.

This clone was recorded once. The J gene is TRBJ2-1, the V gene TRBV24-1, with 11 bases matching TRBD2. The CDR3 is made up of 16 amino acids. The germline V gene encodes CDR1 KGHDR and CDR2 SFDVKD. The V and J ends lost 5 bases and 3 bases, in that order; junction bases with no gene match: 5. The DNA of the CDR3 is TGTGCCACCAGTGCCGGGACTAGCGGACTCTACAATGAGCAGTTCTTC. Translated, it gives CATSAGTSGLYNEQFF.

The chain is built from TRBV7-2 and TRBJ1-2, with 8 positions matching TRBD1. CDR1 SGHTA and CDR2 FQGNSA come from the germline V gene. Losses at the gene ends were 2 bases for V and 3 bases for J; bases not matched to a gene: 5. The CDR3 length is 15 residues. CDR3: CASSLNPGQDYGYTF. CDR3 bases: TGTGCCAGCAGCTTAAACCCGGGACAGGACTATGGCTACACCTTC.

This clone was counted between two and nine times. The chain links TRBV7-6 to TRBJ1-1, with 12 bases fitting TRBD1. This CDR3 is 17 amino acids long. The trim removed 2 bases at V and 3 bases at J, leaving 7 bases unmatched. The germline gives CDR1 SGHVS, CDR2 FNYEAQ. In nucleotides, the CDR3 is TGTGCCAGCAGCTTAAGGGGACAGGGGGCGCGTGACACTGAAGCTTTCTTT. It translates to CASSLRGQGARDTEAFF.

V and J are TRBV11-3 and TRBJ2-1, with TRBD2 identical over 9 bases. V was clipped by 1 base and J by 5 bases; unmatched bases: 15. CDR1 and CDR2 from the germline V gene are SGHNT and YENEEA. The CDR3 sequence is 19 residues long. The CDR3 reads CASSLAIMFSTSGHNEQFF. The DNA for the CDR3 is TGTGCCAGCAGCTTAGCCATAATGTTTTCGACTAGCGGCCACAATGAGCAGTTCTTC.

The chain is built from TRBV9 and TRBJ1-5, with D possibly being TRBD1 (6 bases). Trimming took off 4 bases at V and 6 bases at J, with 14 bases between the two ends. This CDR3 comprises 14 residues. The germline V gene has CDR1 SGDLS and CDR2 YYNGEE. The CDR3 coding sequence is TGTGCCAGCAGCCGGGACATGAGCCGTCAGCCCCAGCATTTT. It specifies CASSRDMSRQPQHF.

This clone was seen once. The chain has TRBV24-1 and TRBJ2-1, with TRBD1 identical over 7 bases. V trimming: 5 bases; J trimming: 4 bases; junction bases outside the gene matches: 4. The CDR3 contains 14 residues. Germline lookup yields CDR1 KGHDR and CDR2 SFDVKD. CDR3 DNA sequence: TGTGCCACCAGTGTGGGGACAGCTTACAATGAGCAGTTCTTC. It is translated as CATSVGTAYNEQFF.

This clone was observed once. The V gene is TRBV5-4, the J gene TRBJ2-5, with D maybe TRBD1 (6 bases). Germline V gives CDR1 SGHNT, CDR2 YYREEE (reference sequence). The CDR3 runs to 15 residues. V was clipped by 4 bases and J by 2 bases, with 15 bases between them. CDR3 in amino acids: CASSGRQAAQETQYF. DNA of the CDR3: TGTGCCAGCAGCGGGAGACAGGCAGCACAAGAGACCCAGTACTTC.

J is TRBJ1-5 and V is TRBV28; maybe TRBD1 (6 bases). The length of the CDR3 is 12 residues. CDR1 and CDR2 from the germline V gene are MDHEN and SYDVKM. The V end was cut by 7 bases, the J end by 6 bases, with 10 bases between. In DNA, the CDR3 is TGTGCCAGCACCAACAGGGTTCAGCCCCAGCATTTT. It is translated as CASTNRVQPQHF.

This clone has only a few counts. The rearrangement links TRBV7-2 to TRBJ2-3; D remains ambiguous. Germline V gene lookup returns CDR1 SGHTA and CDR2 FQGNSA. There are 14 residues in the CDR3. The V gene lost 2 bases and the J gene lost 1 base, with 7 bases spanning the gap. The CDR3: CASSLTSGTDTQYF. The CDR3 DNA follows: TGTGCCAGCAGCTTAACCAGCGGCACAGATACGCAGTATTTT.

V and J are TRBV24-1 and TRBJ2-1, with 9 bases identical to TRBD2. The CDR3 contains 15 residues. CDR1 and CDR2 from the germline V gene are KGHDR and SFDVKD. Unmatched junction bases numbered 8, after V lost 6 bases and J lost 6 bases. Here the CDR3 reads CATSRAGGPTNEQFF. The CDR3 DNA is TGTGCCACCAGTCGGGCGGGAGGGCCGACCAATGAGCAGTTCTTC.

The chain links TRBV5-1 to TRBJ2-5, with 8 nucleotides matching TRBD1. CDR1 is SGHRS and CDR2 is YFSETQ in the germline V gene. With V trimmed by 3 bases and J by 4 bases, 5 bases remained unmatched. The CDR3 totals 14 residues. The CDR3 region has the DNA TGCGCCAGCAGCTCCGGGACAGGCCGAGAGACCCAGTACTTC. Translated, it gives CASSSGTGRETQYF.

The V and J genes are TRBV11-3 and TRBJ2-5; TRBD1 matches at 9 bases. V shed 5 bases and J 1 base; nucleotides not matched to a gene: 8. CDR1 is SGHNT and CDR2 is YENEEA in the germline V gene. The CDR3 covers 16 residues. The CDR3 loop is CASSPGTGWGQETQYF. CDR3 sequence (DNA): TGTGCCAGCAGCCCAGGGACAGGGTGGGGCCAAGAGACCCAGTACTTC.

V and J are TRBV6-5 and TRBJ1-2; D is undetermined. CDR3 length: 13 amino acids. V lost 5 bases to trimming and J lost 4 bases, with 11 bases between them. Germline V gives CDR1 MNHEY, CDR2 SVGAGI. CDR3 residues: CASSPDIPYGYTF. Here the CDR3 DNA reads TGTGCCAGCAGTCCAGACATCCCCTATGGCTACACCTTC.

This clone was detected once. The sample contains more than one DNA sequence encoding this CDR3. The rearrangement links TRBV7-2 to TRBJ2-3, with a tentative D call TRBD2 (6 bases). There are 14 residues in the CDR3. Trimming removed 5 bases at V and 2 bases at J, with 11 bases between. Germline values: CDR1 SGHTA, CDR2 FQGNSA. The CDR3, as DNA: TGTGCCAGCAGCCGGGACTCCTTCACAGATACGCAGTATTTT. This gives the protein CASSRDSFTDTQYF.

The V and J genes are TRBV7-9 and TRBJ1-2; maybe TRBD1 (6 bases). The CDR3 totals 15 residues. The V gene's germline CDR1 is SEHNR and CDR2 FQNEAQ (reference sequence). The V end was cut by 3 bases, the J end by 2 bases, with 13 bases between. The CDR3 loop is CASSFLHRENYGYTF. The CDR3 DNA follows: TGTGCCAGCAGCTTTCTACACAGGGAGAACTATGGCTACACCTTC. Variable domain in full (rest from reference TRBV7-9 and TRBJ1-2): DTGVSQNPRHKITKRGQNVTFRCDPISEHNRLYWYRQTLGQGPEFLTYFQNEAQLEKSRLLSDRFSAERPKGSFSTLEIQRTEQGDSAMYLCASSFLHRENYGYTFGSGTRLTVV.

V is TRBV6-1 and J is TRBJ1-4; 12 bases line up with TRBD1. CDR1 is MNHNS and CDR2 is SASEGT in the germline V gene. The CDR3 sequence is 18 residues long. The V segment lost 6 bases and the J segment 2 bases; nucleotides outside the gene matches: 10. CDR3 nucleotide sequence: TGTGCCAGCAGCGAATCCGGGACAGGGGGCAGTACTAATGAAAAACTGTTTTTT. This sequence encodes CASSESGTGGSTNEKLFF.

This sequence joins TRBV12-3 or TRBV12-4 and TRBJ2-7, with D unclear. This CDR3 is built from 12 residues. V lost 7 bases, J lost 13 bases, and 20 bases lay in between. CDR3 nucleotide sequence: TGTGCCAGCACCAACCCCCCGGGTCGGAAATACTTC. It codes for CASTNPPGRKYF.

V and J are TRBV19 and TRBJ2-3; TRBD2 might be the D (6 bases). This CDR3 region has 17 residues. Trimming pared 6 bases from V and 1 base from J, leaving 20 bases between. From germline, CDR1 is LNHDA and CDR2 SQIVND (reference sequence). The CDR3 DNA sequence: TGTGCCAGTAGCGTGGCTAAGGGCGGAGGGGGCACAGATACGCAGTATTTT. This gives the protein CASSVAKGGGGTDTQYF. Based on the CDR3 plus reference TRBV19 and TRBJ2-3, the full variable domain is DGGITQSPKYLFRKEGQNVTLSCEQNLNHDAMYWYRQDPGQGLRLIYYSQIVNDFQKGDIAEGYSVSREKKESFPLTVTSAQKNPTAFYLCASSVAKGGGGTDTQYFGPGTRLTVL.

The chain carries TRBV2 and TRBJ2-5; D unclear. The CDR3 loop spans 12 amino acids. V lost 7 bases, J lost 1 base, and 7 bases lay in between. Germline CDR1 and CDR2: SNHLY and FYNNEI. CDR3 loop: CASMRSQETQYF. In nucleotides, the CDR3 is TGTGCCAGCATGAGGTCCCAAGAGACCCAGTACTTC.

The chain recombines TRBV11-2 with TRBJ1-2, with 9 bases lining up with TRBD1. CDR1 and CDR2 (germline): SGHAT, FQNNGV. Unmatched junction bases numbered 9, after V lost 5 bases and J lost 8 bases. CDR3 size: 14 residues. CDR3 amino acids: CASSPWTGEGGYTF. Written as DNA, the CDR3 is TGTGCCAGCAGCCCCTGGACAGGGGAAGGAGGCTACACCTTC.

The chain recombines TRBV10-3 with TRBJ2-7, with 8 positions matching TRBD2. The CDR3 has 14 residues. J gave up 2 bases and V 3 bases, and 3 bases lay outside the gene matches. Germline assignment: CDR1 ENHRY and CDR2 SYGVKD. CDR3 in amino acids: CAISDLAGPYEQYF. The CDR3 DNA reads as TGTGCCATCAGTGATCTAGCGGGCCCCTACGAGCAGTACTTC.

The gene calls are TRBV18 and TRBJ2-2; TRBD1 matches at 7 bases. The CDR3 runs 14 residues. CDR1 and CDR2 from the germline V gene are KGHSH and LQKENI. Trimming at V came to 3 bases and at J to 5 bases, leaving 3 bases not matched to a gene. The CDR3 nucleotides read TGTGCCAGCTCACCCGTACAGGGGACCGGGGAGCTGTTTTTT. It yields the protein CASSPVQGTGELFF.

The chain recombines TRBV11-2 with TRBJ2-7; perhaps TRBD1 as D (5 bases). CDR1 SGHAT and CDR2 FQNNGV come from the germline V gene. The CDR3 consists of 16 residues. Deletions cut 3 bases from V and 0 bases from J, with 15 bases between. In nucleotides, the CDR3 is TGTGCCAGCAGCTTCCTGGACAAGTTCCACTCCTACGAGCAGTACTTC. Amino acids: CASSFLDKFHSYEQYF.

The V gene is TRBV27, the J gene TRBJ2-1; weak D call: TRBD2 (5 bases). Germline lookup yields CDR1 MNHEY and CDR2 SMNVEV (reference sequence). Trimming took off 2 bases at V and 2 bases at J, with 7 bases between the two ends. The CDR3 totals 14 residues. Here the CDR3 reads CASSLRTAYNEQFF. The CDR3 DNA reads as TGTGCCAGCAGTTTAAGGACTGCCTACAATGAGCAGTTCTTC.

The chain links TRBV6-5 to TRBJ2-7; 10 nucleotides agree with TRBD2. CDR3 size: 16 residues. CDR1 and CDR2 from the germline V gene are MNHEY and SVGAGI. With V trimmed by 0 bases and J by 4 bases, 6 bases remained unmatched. This CDR3 is CASSYSATSGTYEQYF. DNA for the CDR3: TGTGCCAGCAGTTACTCAGCCACTAGCGGGACTTACGAGCAGTACTTC.

V and J are TRBV29-1 and TRBJ2-7, with TRBD1 identical over 7 bases. Germline loops: CDR1 SQVTM, CDR2 ANQGSEA. The CDR3 sequence is 14 residues long. Trimming removed 6 bases from V and 7 bases from J; junction bases left unmatched: 15. CDR3 DNA sequence: TGCAGCGTAAAAACCGGGACAGACTCTTGGGAGCAGTACTTC. This gives the protein CSVKTGTDSWEQYF.

The chain links TRBV27 to TRBJ1-4; D is undetermined. The V and J ends lost 3 bases and 0 bases respectively, with 5 bases between them. Germline values: CDR1 MNHEY, CDR2 SMNVEV (reference sequence). The CDR3 runs 14 residues. Written as DNA, the CDR3 is TGTGCCAGCAGTTTCATTGCAACTAATGAAAAACTGTTTTTT. Encoded protein: CASSFIATNEKLFF.

The chain recombines TRBV5-5 with TRBJ2-1; 13 bases are shared with TRBD2. CDR1 is SGHKS and CDR2 is YYEKEE in the germline V gene (reference sequence). After removal of 3 bases from V and 6 bases from J, the junction contained 3 bases not matched to a gene. The CDR3 is made up of 15 amino acids. CDR3 DNA: TGTGCCAGCAGCTCGGGACTAGCGGGGATCAATGAGCAGTTCTTC. Amino acid sequence: CASSSGLAGINEQFF.